This TCR beta chain was documented in a study of blood T cell repertoires in COVID-19. Across the whole study: The samples span acute and convalescent COVID-19 from the United States, Italy and Spain. Nucleic acid was either cDNA or gDNA, and it came from T cells, B-cell-depleted T cells, or PBMCs.

TCRdb keeps only in-frame clones here, not all; method: immunoSEQ multiplex PCR. In the table there are 350,000 or so clones, approximately 84% of which are singletons. The V gene's germline CDR1 is MNHEY and CDR2 SMNVEV (reference sequence). The CDR3 sequence is 15 residues long. Trimming took off 4 bases at V and 6 bases at J, with 18 bases between the two ends. Across about two dozen US areas, participants ranged in age from about 18 to 89 years. Participant-given clinical history determined each cohort assignment. This receptor was obtained from a woman in her twenties or thirties who had recovered from COVID-19. Sequencing was performed on PBMCs or T cells enriched from blood (not recorded which). The chain carries TRBV27 and TRBJ1-2; possibly TRBD1 for D (5 bases). CDR3 in DNA: TGTGCCAGCAGTTCACGCCAGGGCCTAGTCGATGGCTACACCTTC. As protein: CASSSRQGLVDGYTF.